These 13 T cell receptor beta chains were sequenced from one sample in a study of graft-versus-host responses after intestinal transplantation. No cognate antigen is known for these TCRs. The assay was immunoSEQ multiplex PCR, and TCRdb's table has in-frame clones only and misses some. The repertoire holds roughly 97,000 clones, with 91% as singletons. The source material was unstimulated CD4+ T cells sorted from spleen or lymph node cells, sampled before transplant. These receptors came from a human donor who was the organ donor for an intestinal transplant.

Turning to this clone: Other DNA sequences in the same sample also yield this CDR3. The V call is TRBV4-2, the J call TRBJ1-4; TRBD1 matches 9 bases. The CDR3 has 14 amino acids. The junction had 11 bases not matched to a gene; V was cut back by 4 bases and J by 14 bases. The germline V gene has CDR1 LGHNA and CDR2 YNFKEQ. The CDR3 spells CASSRDRATGKLFF. In DNA, the CDR3 is TGTGCCAGCAGCCGGGACAGGGCTACAGGGAAGCTGTTTTTT.

The chain carries TRBV27 and TRBJ1-5; D is uncertain. The CDR3 consists of 14 residues. V lost 4 bases, J lost 1 base, and 8 bases lay in between. Germline V gene lookup returns CDR1 MNHEY and CDR2 SMNVEV (reference sequence). In DNA, the CDR3 is TGTGCCAGCAGTTCCCAGGCGAGCAATCAGCCCCAGCATTTT. The encoded protein is CASSSQASNQPQHF.

CDR3: CSALLETQYF. The CDR3 coding sequence is TGCAGTGCTCTCCTCGAGACCCAGTACTTC. The chain is built from TRBV20-1 and TRBJ2-5; no firm D call. This CDR3 has 10 residues. The V gene lost 5 bases and the J gene lost 5 bases, with 6 bases spanning the gap. Germline CDR1 DFQATT, CDR2 SNEGSKA (reference sequence).

The gene calls are TRBV7-9 and TRBJ1-1, with no clear D. CDR3 size: 14 residues. Germline V gene sequence: CDR1 SEHNR, CDR2 FQNEAQ (reference sequence). Deletions cut 5 bases from V and 5 bases from J, with 15 bases between. The CDR3 loop reads CASSPPGLRTEAFF. For the CDR3, the DNA is TGTGCCAGCAGCCCCCCAGGACTAAGGACTGAAGCTTTCTTT.

This chain connects TRBV29-1 to TRBJ2-7; TRBD1 is a possible D gene (5 bases). The CDR3 is 15 residues long. The germline V gene has CDR1 SQVTM and CDR2 ANQGSEA. V shed 3 bases and J shed 0 bases, with 15 bases lying between them. The chain's CDR3 is CSVDTWGAFSYEQYF. CDR3 bases: TGCAGCGTTGACACATGGGGCGCCTTCTCCTACGAGCAGTACTTC.

The gene calls are TRBV6-5 and TRBJ2-7; 7 bases agree with TRBD1. Germline V gives CDR1 MNHEY, CDR2 SVGAGI. The J segment lost 0 bases and the V segment lost 4 bases, leaving 6 bases of the junction unmatched. The CDR3 length is 15 residues. The CDR3 coding sequence is TGTGCCAGCAGTTCTCCGGGACAGCGCTCCTACGAGCAGTACTTC. It translates to CASSSPGQRSYEQYF.

This clone was detected only once. The chain couples TRBV11-2 to TRBJ2-7; 8 bases are a match to TRBD1. Per germline, CDR1 SGHAT and CDR2 FQNNGV. J lost 2 bases, V lost 5 bases, and 5 bases had no gene match. The length of the CDR3 is 14 residues. The CDR3 DNA sequence: TGTGCCAGCAGCGGTACGACAGGGGCCTACGAGCAGTACTTC. Translating gives CASSGTTGAYEQYF.

The chain combines TRBV4-3 with TRBJ2-7; D may be TRBD1 (7 bases). The germline V gene encodes CDR1 LGHNA and CDR2 YSLEER. The CDR3 totals 16 residues. V was shortened by 0 bases and J by 1 base, with 13 bases between the two germline ends. The CDR3 is CASSQDSQGGSYEQYF. In DNA, the CDR3 is TGCGCCAGCAGCCAAGATTCCCAGGGGGGATCCTACGAGCAGTACTTC.

The chain is built from TRBV5-1 and TRBJ1-6, with a tentative D call TRBD1 (6 bases). The CDR3 sequence is 15 residues long. The ends were cut back, 3 bases at V and 9 bases at J, with 16 bases in the middle. The germline V gene encodes CDR1 SGHRS and CDR2 YFSETQ. The DNA for the CDR3 is TGCGCCAGCAGCTCGGGGTGGGGGGGCGGTTCACCCCTCCACTTT. Translated: CASSSGWGGGSPLHF.

The J gene is TRBJ2-3, the V gene TRBV5-1; 10 bases agree with TRBD2. Germline V gene sequence: CDR1 SGHRS, CDR2 YFSETQ. The CDR3 extends over 16 amino acids. V dropped 0 bases and J dropped 1; count of bases not matched to a gene: 2. The CDR3 DNA sequence: TGCGCCAGCAGCTTGGGACTAGCGGGCGGCACAGATACGCAGTATTTT. Translation gives CASSLGLAGGTDTQYF.

This chain links TRBV2 with TRBJ2-1; TRBD1 matches at 7 bases. The CDR3 covers 15 residues. The ends lost 4 bases at V and 0 bases at J; junction bases unmatched: 3. The germline gives CDR1 SNHLY, CDR2 FYNNEI. CDR3 nucleotide sequence: TGTGCCAGCAGTGGCAGGGGGAGCTCCTACAATGAGCAGTTCTTC. As protein: CASSGRGSSYNEQFF.

The chain links TRBV19 to TRBJ1-6; TRBD1 matches 11 bases. CDR1 and CDR2 from the germline V gene are LNHDA and SQIVND (reference sequence). The CDR3 length is 18 residues. The V gene end was trimmed by 6 bases and the J gene end by 1 base; junction bases not matched to a gene: 8. CDR3 region: CASSTGQGARSYNSPLHF. CDR3 DNA sequence: TGTGCCAGTAGCACCGGACAGGGGGCGCGGTCCTATAATTCACCCCTCCACTTT.

The sample holds one count of this clone. This chain uses TRBV4-2 with TRBJ1-2, with 9 bases fitting TRBD1. This CDR3 is 15 amino acids long. Germline V lookup: CDR1 LGHNA, CDR2 YNFKEQ. Unmatched junction bases numbered 10, after V lost 3 bases and J lost 8 bases. For the CDR3, the DNA is TGTGCCAGCAGCCACATAACACAGGGGGCGGAGGGCTACACCTTC. Translated, it gives CASSHITQGAEGYTF.